The sequence of this T cell receptor (beta chain) was determined in a study of blood T cell repertoires in COVID-19. Study-wide background: Sites in the United States, Italy and Spain provided acute and convalescent COVID-19 samples. T cells, B-cell-depleted T cells, or PBMCs supplied cDNA or gDNA.

Germline CDR1 and CDR2: SGHTA and FQGTGA. Deletions cut 0 bases from V and 5 bases from J, with 7 bases between. The CDR3 contains 13 residues. Using immunoSEQ multiplex PCR, the repertoire was profiled, and TCRdb retains in-frame clones only, with some absent. This table holds about 140,000 clones, over 60% found once. Sequencing was carried out using peripheral blood. This chain connects TRBV7-3 to TRBJ2-5; D may be TRBD2 (6 bases). The TCR originated in a man in his fifties or sixties with acute or convalescent COVID-19. Written as DNA, the CDR3 is TGTGCCAGCAGCTTAACTGGAGGGGAGACCCAGTACTTC. Translation gives CASSLTGGETQYF. Full variable domain (remainder filled in from reference TRBV7-3 and TRBJ2-5): GAGVSQTPSNKVTEKGKYVELRCDPISGHTALYWYRQSLGQGPEFLIYFQGTGAADDSGLPNDRFFAVRPEGSVSTLKIQRTERGDSAVYLCASSLTGGETQYFGPGTRLLVL.